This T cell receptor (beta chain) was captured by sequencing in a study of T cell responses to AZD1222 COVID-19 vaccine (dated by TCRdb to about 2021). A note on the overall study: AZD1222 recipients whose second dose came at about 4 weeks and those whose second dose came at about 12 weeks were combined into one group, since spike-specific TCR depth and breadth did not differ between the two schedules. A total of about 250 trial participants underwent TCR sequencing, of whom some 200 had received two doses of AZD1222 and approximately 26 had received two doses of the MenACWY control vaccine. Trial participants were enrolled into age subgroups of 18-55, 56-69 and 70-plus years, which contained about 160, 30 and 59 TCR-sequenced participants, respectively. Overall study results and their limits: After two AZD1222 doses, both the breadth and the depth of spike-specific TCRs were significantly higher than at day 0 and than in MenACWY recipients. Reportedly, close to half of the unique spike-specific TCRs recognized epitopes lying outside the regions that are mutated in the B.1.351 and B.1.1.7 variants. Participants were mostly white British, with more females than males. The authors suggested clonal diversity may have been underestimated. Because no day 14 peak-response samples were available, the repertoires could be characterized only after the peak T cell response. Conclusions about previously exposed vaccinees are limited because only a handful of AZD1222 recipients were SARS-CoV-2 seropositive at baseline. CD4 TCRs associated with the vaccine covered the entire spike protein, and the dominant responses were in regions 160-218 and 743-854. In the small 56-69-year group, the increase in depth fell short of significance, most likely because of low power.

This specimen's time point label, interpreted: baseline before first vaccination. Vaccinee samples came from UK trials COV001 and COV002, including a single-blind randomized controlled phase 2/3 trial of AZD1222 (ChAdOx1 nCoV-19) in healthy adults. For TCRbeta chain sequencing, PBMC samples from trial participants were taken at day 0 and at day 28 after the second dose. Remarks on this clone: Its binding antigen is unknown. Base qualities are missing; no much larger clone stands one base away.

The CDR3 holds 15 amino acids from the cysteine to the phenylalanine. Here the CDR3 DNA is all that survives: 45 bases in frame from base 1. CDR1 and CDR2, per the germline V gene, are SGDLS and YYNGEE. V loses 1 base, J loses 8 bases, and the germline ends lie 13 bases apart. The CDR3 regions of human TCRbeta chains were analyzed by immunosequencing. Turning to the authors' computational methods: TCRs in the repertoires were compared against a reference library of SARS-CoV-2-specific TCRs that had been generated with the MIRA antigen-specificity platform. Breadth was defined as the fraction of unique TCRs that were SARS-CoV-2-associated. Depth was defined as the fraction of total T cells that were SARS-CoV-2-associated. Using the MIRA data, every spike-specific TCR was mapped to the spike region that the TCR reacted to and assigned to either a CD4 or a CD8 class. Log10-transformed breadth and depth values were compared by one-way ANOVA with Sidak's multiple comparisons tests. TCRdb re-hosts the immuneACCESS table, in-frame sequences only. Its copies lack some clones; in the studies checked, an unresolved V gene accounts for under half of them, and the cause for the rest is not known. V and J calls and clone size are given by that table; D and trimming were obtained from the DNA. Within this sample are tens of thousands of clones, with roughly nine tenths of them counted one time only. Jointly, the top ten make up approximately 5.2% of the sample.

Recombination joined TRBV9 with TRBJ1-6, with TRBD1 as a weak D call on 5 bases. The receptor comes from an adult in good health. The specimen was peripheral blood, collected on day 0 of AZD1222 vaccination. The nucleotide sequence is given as TGTGCCAGCAGCGTAAGCCCCTCACAGGATTCACCCCTCCACTTT. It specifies CASSVSPSQDSPLHF. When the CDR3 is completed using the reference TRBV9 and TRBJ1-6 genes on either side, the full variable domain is DSGVTQTPKHLITATGQRVTLRCSPRSGDLSVYWYQQSLDQGLQFLIQYYNGEERAKGNILERFSAQQFPDLHSELNLSSLELGDSALYFCASSVSPSQDSPLHFGNGTRLTVT.